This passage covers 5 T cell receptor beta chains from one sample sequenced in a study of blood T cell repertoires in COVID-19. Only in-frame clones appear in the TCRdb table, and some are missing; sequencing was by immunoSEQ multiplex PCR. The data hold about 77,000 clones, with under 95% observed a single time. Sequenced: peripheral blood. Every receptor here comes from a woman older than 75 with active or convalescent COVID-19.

CDR3: CASSVLAGGNSGANVLTF. The CDR3 DNA reads TGTGCCAGCAGCGTACTCGCAGGGGGCAACTCTGGGGCCAACGTCCTGACTTTC. The chain carries TRBV9 and TRBJ2-6, with 8 bases identical to TRBD1. CDR3 length: 18 amino acids. Germline V gene data show CDR1 as SGDLS and CDR2 as YYNGEE. V trimming: 1 base; J trimming: 0 bases; junction bases outside the gene matches: 6.

The DNA of the CDR3 is TGTGCCAGCAGCGACGCCCCACAGGGGAACTATGGCTACACCTTC. As protein: CASSDAPQGNYGYTF. The V gene is TRBV7-9, the J gene TRBJ1-2, with 7 nucleotides matching TRBD1. CDR1 SEHNR and CDR2 FQNEAQ come from the germline V gene (reference sequence). The V and J ends lost 5 bases and 2 bases, in that order; junction bases with no gene match: 8. The CDR3 runs 15 residues.

The CDR3 DNA is TGTGCCAGCACCCTAGGGGGACAGGGGACGGATGAGCAGTTCTTC. This sequence encodes CASTLGGQGTDEQFF. V gene TRBV11-2 combines with J gene TRBJ2-1; TRBD1 matches 10 bases. Trimming removed 7 bases from V and 8 bases from J; junction bases left unmatched: 11. This CDR3 contains 15 residues. Germline V gene data show CDR1 as SGHAT and CDR2 as FQNNGV.

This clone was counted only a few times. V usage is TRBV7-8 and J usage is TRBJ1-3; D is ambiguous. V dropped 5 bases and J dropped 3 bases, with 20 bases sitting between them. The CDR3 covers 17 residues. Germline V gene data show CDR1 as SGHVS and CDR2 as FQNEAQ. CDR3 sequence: CASSDIAWAVGGNTIYF. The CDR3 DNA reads TGTGCCAGCAGCGACATCGCCTGGGCAGTAGGTGGAAACACCATATATTTT.

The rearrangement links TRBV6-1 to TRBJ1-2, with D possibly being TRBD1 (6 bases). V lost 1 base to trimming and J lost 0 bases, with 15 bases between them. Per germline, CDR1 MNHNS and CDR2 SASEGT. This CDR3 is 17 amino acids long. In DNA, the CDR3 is TGTGCCAGCAGTGAAGATCGGACAGCCGCTACTAACTATGGCTACACCTTC. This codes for CASSEDRTAATNYGYTF.